This entry describes one T cell receptor (beta chain). Antigen unknown. This record comes from a study of cytomegalovirus exposure and HLA in healthy donors. Study summary: A previous analysis identified approximately 110 million unique TCR beta sequences derived from about 180 million T cells. Study outcomes and limitations: A few V segments could not be told apart, such as TRBV6-2 and TRBV6-3, and were left out.

The V end lost 8 bases, the J end lost 0 bases, and 9 bases lay between the germline ends. Germline-derived CDR1 and CDR2 are MGHDK and SYGVNS. The CDR3 has 13 amino acids. Primers: 60 Vbeta forward and 13 Jbeta reverse. Clones were read by immunoSEQ multiplex PCR, and TCRdb kept only the in-frame ones, dropping some. The sample records tens of thousands of clones, 60% to 70% being singletons. Sample: PBMCs. This receptor was identified in a woman under 40 in good health and CMV-seronegative. The gene calls are TRBV25-1 and TRBJ2-3; no clear D. In DNA form, the CDR3 reads TGTGCCAGCGGGCAGGCTAGCACAGATACGCAGTATTTT. Translating it yields CASGQASTDTQYF.